This T cell receptor (beta chain) came from a study of OX40 agonist ivuxolimab in advanced cancers. Sequencing was performed with immunoSEQ multiplex PCR; in TCRdb, only in-frame clones are kept and a portion is missing. Among roughly 70,000 clones listed, approximately 78% were seen once. Germline trimming cut 3 bases from V and 7 bases from J; bases unmatched to any gene: 10. CDR3 length: 16 residues. CDR1 and CDR2 (germline): KGHSH, LQKENI. The source of this sequence is an adult with an advanced solid tumor such as melanoma, head and neck, liver or kidney cancer. The gene calls are TRBV18 and TRBJ2-5; 11 bases line up with TRBD1. The sequencing here drew on CD4+ or CD8+ T cells sorted from blood, taken in a trial of the OX40 agonist ivuxolimab. The CDR3 reads CASSPGQGASGRTQYF. CDR3 coding DNA: TGTGCCAGCTCACCTGGACAGGGGGCGAGTGGTAGGACCCAGTACTTC.